This T cell receptor beta chain was recorded in a study of blood T cell repertoires in COVID-19. Across the whole study: Samples taken during acute and convalescent COVID-19 were collected in the United States, Italy and Spain. T cells, B-cell-depleted T cells, or PBMCs provided the cDNA or gDNA that served as material.

Study processing details: Estimation of nucleated cell counts relied on the amplification of reference gene primers. Produced via immunoSEQ multiplex PCR; TCRdb's table is partial and in-frame only. Clonal size and the V and J genes are those of that table, whereas D and trimming came from the DNA. The table has 80,000 to 95,000 clones, around 86% seen once. The CDR3 length is 15 residues. Per the germline V gene, CDR1 is MNHEY and CDR2 is SVGAGI. The V and J ends lost 2 bases and 6 bases, in that order; junction bases with no gene match: 4. The specimen was peripheral blood. This chain links TRBV6-5 with TRBJ1-6; TRBD1 aligns across 7 bases. The TCR was taken from a woman of 80 years or more with active or convalescent COVID-19. CDR3 amino acids: CASSYQRGRNSPLHF. CDR3 DNA: TGTGCCAGCAGTTACCAGAGGGGGCGTAATTCACCCCTCCACTTT.